The rows below give T cell receptor beta chains drawn from one sample of a study of response to subunit inactivated influenza vaccine. TCRdb analysed the RT-PCR reads with MiXCR anew, one entry per CDR3 protein. This sample has hundreds of thousands of distinct CDR3 sequences; 15% to 19% occur once, and the top ten carry 11%. Sequences were derived from PBMCs from blood, sampled 12 days after vaccination. The receptors derive from a man aged 50-60 years who received an inactivated influenza vaccine. Both conserved end residues are part of each CDR3. The D gene is left open where the match is weak. Size is stated for part of the rows, as once, few or many counts, or as a class when the clone is expanded.

V	J	size	D	length	DNA	CDR3
TRBV4-2	TRBJ1-4	-	TRBD1	16	TGTGCCAGCAGCCAAGAGCGGGACAGTTTAAATGAAAAACTGTTTTTT	CASSQERDSLNEKLFF
TRBV12-3/TRBV12-4	TRBJ2-1	-	TRBD2	20	TGTGCCAGCAGTTTTAGGGCCGGACTAGCGGGACGGAGCTCCTACAATGAGCAGTTCTTC	CASSFRAGLAGRSSYNEQFF
TRBV12-5	TRBJ1-1	-	-	17	TGTGCTAGTGGCCGAACCGTTCGTGGGCGAGGGAACACTGAAGCTTTCTTT	CASGRTVRGRGNTEAFF
TRBV27	TRBJ2-2	few	-	14	TGTGCCAGCAGCCAGCGACTGTACACCGGGGAGCTGTTTTTT	CASSQRLYTGELFF
TRBV20-1	TRBJ2-5	-	-	15	TGCAGTGCTAGAGGACCCGCGGGCCACCAAGAGACCCAGTACTTC	CSARGPAGHQETQYF
TRBV28	TRBJ2-7	few	-	15	TGTGCCAGCAGTGCCTTCCGGGACCGCTCCTACGAGCAGTACTTC	CASSAFRDRSYEQYF
TRBV4-1	TRBJ2-7	-	-	19	TGCGCCAGCAGCCCGATTTTCGTGGCAGGGCAACAAATTAACTACGAGCAGTACTTC	CASSPIFVAGQQINYEQYF
TRBV7-9	TRBJ1-1	-	-	13	TGTGCCAGCAGTCTGGCTGGTCGGCCTGAAGCTTTCTTT	CASSLAGRPEAFF
TRBV3-1	TRBJ2-2	-	TRBD2	16	TGTGCCAGCAGCCCGGGAGCGGGGTCTGTCACCGGGGAGCTGTTTTTT	CASSPGAGSVTGELFF
TRBV4-3	TRBJ2-3	-	-	15	TGCGCCAGCAGCCAAGAAGGGGGGGGGGCTGATACGCAGTATTTT	CASSQEGGGADTQYF
TRBV3-1	TRBJ2-7	few	-	13	TGTGCCAGCAGCCAGGGCTTCACCTACGAGCAGTACTTC	CASSQGFTYEQYF
TRBV5-5	TRBJ1-5	-	-	15	TGTGCCAGCAGCTTGGAGACAGGCTACAATCAGCCCCAGCATTTT	CASSLETGYNQPQHF
TRBV7-6	TRBJ2-2	many	TRBD1	16	TGTGCCAGCAGCTTAGACAGGGGGAGTAACACCGGGGAGCTGTTTTTT	CASSLDRGSNTGELFF
TRBV12-3/TRBV12-4	TRBJ2-1	many	TRBD1	15	TGTGCCAGCAGTTTAAGACAGGGAGCTATCGATGAGCAGTTCTTC	CASSLRQGAIDEQFF
TRBV7-2	TRBJ2-1	-	-	17	TGTGCCAGCAGACCGCGGACAGACGCGGCTGAATACAATGAGCAGTTCTTC	CASRPRTDAAEYNEQFF
TRBV15	TRBJ2-7	-	-	13	TGTGCCACCAGCAGTAGGACAGTGGACGAGCAGTACTTC	CATSSRTVDEQYF
TRBV10-3	TRBJ2-1	-	-	15	TGTACCATCAGTGAATACAAAAGCTCCTACAATGAGCAGTTCTTC	CTISEYKSSYNEQFF
TRBV20-1	TRBJ2-7	few	-	12	TGCAGTGCTAGCGGCTACTCCTACGAGCAGTACTTC	CSASGYSYEQYF
TRBV18	TRBJ2-7	few	-	15	TGTGCCAGCTCACGGGACCAGGGGAACGGTGACGAGCAGTACTTC	CASSRDQGNGDEQYF
TRBV20-1	TRBJ2-2	many	TRBD2	16	TGCAGTGCTCTTCTTTTTGGCGGGAGAGATTCCGGGGAGCTGTTTTTT	CSALLFGGRDSGELFF
TRBV28	TRBJ2-7	few	-	13	TGTGCCAGCAGTTTGTTGGCCGGTTCCGAGCAGTACTTC	CASSLLAGSEQYF
TRBV3-1	TRBJ2-1	-	TRBD2	16	TGTGCCAGCAGCCAGGGACTAGCGGGACGTACCAATGAGCAGTTCTTC	CASSQGLAGRTNEQFF
TRBV20-1	TRBJ2-1	-	-	10	TGCAGTGTTGGGGTCAATGAGCAGTTCTTC	CSVGVNEQFF
TRBV4-2	TRBJ2-2	many	-	17	TGTGCCAGCAGCCAAGATCAGAGGTGGACTGGCACCGGGGAGCTGTTTTTT	CASSQDQRWTGTGELFF
TRBV25-1	TRBJ2-3	once	-	14	TGTGCCAGCAGTGGGACCCGAATTGCAGATACGCAGTATTTT	CASSGTRIADTQYF
TRBV7-9	TRBJ2-5	once	TRBD2	16	TGTGCCAGCAGCCACGGGGGGGACGCCGGCCGAGAGACCCAGTACTTC	CASSHGGDAGRETQYF
TRBV4-2	TRBJ1-1	few	-	13	TGTGCCAGCAGCCAAGATGTTTGGGGTGAAGCTTTCTTT	CASSQDVWGEAFF
TRBV10-3	TRBJ1-4	few	-	15	TGTGCCATCAGTGACTGGGGGGGAGCTAATGAAAAACTGTTTTTT	CAISDWGGANEKLFF
TRBV20-1	TRBJ2-4	-	TRBD1	14	TGCAGTGCCAGTACCGGGACAGGGGTAAACATTCAGTACTTC	CSASTGTGVNIQYF
TRBV6-6	TRBJ1-5	many	-	12	TGTGCCAGCGAACGACAAGATCAGCCCCAGCATTTT	CASERQDQPQHF
TRBV7-9	TRBJ2-7	many	TRBD2	14	TGTGCCAGCAGCTCCCTGACTAGCCGCTACGAGCAGTACTTC	CASSSLTSRYEQYF
TRBV11-2	TRBJ2-1	-	-	15	TGTGCCAGCAGCTTATCGGCGAGGAGTAACAATGAGCAGTTCTTC	CASSLSARSNNEQFF
TRBV29-1	TRBJ2-3	-	-	11	TGCAGCGTTGTCCAGGGAGGTACGCAGTATTTT	CSVVQGGTQYF
TRBV15	TRBJ2-7	few	-	14	TGTGCCACCAGCAGAGGGGACATTGACTACGAGCAGTACTTC	CATSRGDIDYEQYF
TRBV14	TRBJ2-5	-	-	12	TGTGCCAGCAGCCAAGCGAGCAAGACCCAGTACTTC	CASSQASKTQYF
TRBV10-2	TRBJ2-7	-	TRBD1	15	TGCGCCAGCAGTGTGGACAGGGGCACTCCCTACGAGCAGTACTTC	CASSVDRGTPYEQYF
TRBV7-9	TRBJ1-3	few	-	13	TGTGCCAGCAGCTCAGGGGTAGGAAACACCATATATTTT	CASSSGVGNTIYF
TRBV11-1	TRBJ2-5	many	-	13	TGTGCCAGCAGCTTGACAGACCAAGAGACCCAGTACTTC	CASSLTDQETQYF
TRBV21-1	TRBJ1-6	once	-	16	-	CASRKAWAGGNSPLHF
TRBV10-3	TRBJ2-1	-	TRBD1	14	TGTGCCATCAGGGAGATAAACAGGGGCGATGAGCAGTTCTTC	CAIREINRGDEQFF
TRBV12-3/TRBV12-4	TRBJ2-1	-	TRBD1	15	TGTGCCAGCAGCGGGACAGGGGGCGCCTACAATGAGCAGTTCTTC	CASSGTGGAYNEQFF
TRBV12-3/TRBV12-4	TRBJ2-7	-	-	14	TGTGCCAGCAGTTTGTACGGGGGAGGAAACGAGCAGTACTTC	CASSLYGGGNEQYF
TRBV5-6	TRBJ2-1	-	-	12	TGTGCCAGCAGGGCAGCGGTATCTGAGCAGTTCTTC	CASRAAVSEQFF
TRBV2	TRBJ1-1	-	TRBD1	14	TGTGCCAGCAGCTGGGACAGGTCGAACACTGAAGCTTTCTTT	CASSWDRSNTEAFF
TRBV4-2	TRBJ2-7	few	TRBD1	16	TGTGCCAGCAGCCAAGTGACAGGGGACGACTCCTACGAGCAGTACTTC	CASSQVTGDDSYEQYF
TRBV12-3/TRBV12-4	TRBJ2-1	many	-	14	TGTGCCAGCAGCCCTCGGGACTTCACTAATGAGCAGTTCTTC	CASSPRDFTNEQFF
TRBV7-9	TRBJ1-4	-	-	14	TGTGCCAGCAGCTTCGGGCCGTCTAATGAAAAACTGTTTTTT	CASSFGPSNEKLFF